This T cell receptor beta chain appears in the sequencing data of a study of T cells in women clearing cervical HPV infection. Study as a whole: For cases, blood was sampled a median roughly 150 days after lesion detection, interquartile range roughly 80 to 200 days. Points from the study as a whole: A classifier using richness and V gene abundances reached an AUC of 0.7 to 0.9.

In regard to this clone: The antigen is not known. Read sequence stops 3 residues before the CDR3 end, and the germline J gene provides the missing end.

Profiling relied on immunoSEQ multiplex PCR, and the TCRdb table lists in-frame clones only, not all of them. The specimen's table records roughly 35,000 clones. Trimming stripped 10 bases from V and 5 bases from J, with 18 bases between. This CDR3 is 14 amino acids long. Germline V lookup: CDR1 ENHRY, CDR2 SYGVKD. V and J are TRBV10-3 and TRBJ2-1; D is possibly TRBD2 (8 bases). Sequences were obtained from blood buffy coat. The TCR originated in a woman between 18 and 70 years old with a cervical HPV16 infection that either progressed to CIN3+ or cleared (not recorded which). The CDR3 bases that were read are TGTGCCACCCTCCCGGGAGGGGGCGACAATGAG. It specifies CATLPGGGDNE. The whole CDR3 protein is CATLPGGGDNEQFF.